Each of the 31 T cell receptor beta chains below was sequenced from the same sample in a study of OX40 agonist ivuxolimab in advanced cancers. Assay used: immunoSEQ multiplex PCR; TCRdb lists only in-frame clones, some missing. Here the sample spans about 68,000 clones, roughly four fifths being singletons. The input for sequencing was CD4+ or CD8+ T cells sorted from blood, taken in a trial of the OX40 agonist ivuxolimab. These receptors came from an adult with an advanced solid tumor such as melanoma, head and neck, liver or kidney cancer.

The CDR3 DNA reads as TGTGCCAGCAGTAGGGCCCTAGGGGTGGCAATTTCACCCCTCCACTTT. This codes for CASSRALGVAISPLHF. V usage is TRBV28 and J usage is TRBJ1-6, with a weak D call TRBD1 (5 bases). V was clipped by 5 bases and J by 9 bases, with 20 bases between them. The CDR3 spans 16 residues. Germline V gene data show CDR1 as MDHEN and CDR2 as SYDVKM.

The V gene is TRBV29-1, the J gene TRBJ2-5; possible D gene TRBD2, 5 bases. CDR1 and CDR2 from the germline V gene are SQVTM and ANQGSEA. The CDR3 has 11 residues. The V end lost 5 bases, the J end lost 4 bases, and 8 bases lay between the germline ends. CDR3 bases: TGCAGCGTTTTTGAGGGAGAGACCCAGTACTTC. It is translated as CSVFEGETQYF.

This chain links TRBV11-1 with TRBJ2-2, with D perhaps TRBD1 or TRBD2 (6 bases each). CDR3 length equals 14 residues. V was clipped by 2 bases and J by 6 bases, with 10 bases between them. In germline, CDR1 is SGHAT, CDR2 FQDESV (reference sequence). CDR3 sequence: CASSLLEGAGELFF. CDR3 coding DNA: TGTGCCAGCAGCTTATTGGAGGGGGCCGGGGAGCTGTTTTTT. Variable domain in full (rest from reference TRBV11-1 and TRBJ2-2): EAEVAQSPRYKITEKSQAVAFWCDPISGHATLYWYRQILGQGPELLVQFQDESVVDDSQLPKDRFSAERLKGVDSTLKIQPAELGDSAMYLCASSLLEGAGELFFGEGSRLTVL.

This clone ranks as medium-sized. The chain is built from TRBV6-1 and TRBJ1-5; perhaps TRBD1 as D (5 bases). This CDR3 region has 15 residues. Germline assignment: CDR1 MNHNS and CDR2 SASEGT. Between the trimmed V and J ends, which lost 3 bases and 7 bases, there was a span of 16 bases. CDR3 protein: CASSDYGGQRQPQHF. The CDR3 DNA is TGTGCCAGCAGTGATTATGGGGGTCAGAGGCAGCCCCAGCATTTT.

V and J are TRBV29-1 and TRBJ2-5, with TRBD2 identical over 14 bases. This CDR3 comprises 16 residues. Trimming at V came to 5 bases and at J to 5 bases, leaving 10 bases not matched to a gene. Germline-derived CDR1 and CDR2 are SQVTM and ANQGSEA. The CDR3 spells CSVTGTSGGGLETQYF. The CDR3 bases are TGCAGCGTTACCGGGACTAGCGGGGGCGGCTTGGAGACCCAGTACTTC.

V is TRBV18 and J is TRBJ1-4; tentative D call: TRBD1 (5 bases). Germline V gene sequence: CDR1 KGHSH, CDR2 LQKENI. V was pared by 8 bases and J by 5 bases, with 18 bases between. This CDR3 has 15 residues. Written as DNA, the CDR3 is TGTGCCAGCGGCGCGTTGGGGCGGAAAAATGAAAAACTGTTTTTT. Its protein is CASGALGRKNEKLFF.

The genes are TRBV6-6 and TRBJ2-7, with 7 positions matching TRBD2. The V gene's germline CDR1 is MNHNY and CDR2 SVGAGI (reference sequence). Trimming at V came to 5 bases and at J to 6 bases, leaving 4 bases not matched to a gene. This CDR3 spans 12 amino acids. As DNA, the CDR3 is TGTGCCAGCAGTCCGACTAGCCGCGAGCAGTACTTC. It translates to CASSPTSREQYF.

V usage is TRBV5-1 and J usage is TRBJ1-6; weak D call: TRBD1 (5 bases). There are 15 residues in the CDR3. The V and J ends lost 2 bases and 7 bases respectively, with 13 bases between them. Germline CDR1 reads SGHRS; CDR2 reads YFSETQ. CDR3 DNA: TGCGCCAGCAGCTTCGACGGGGCTTCGAATTCACCCCTCCACTTT. This gives the protein CASSFDGASNSPLHF.

This clone was seen more than once but under ten times. The V and J genes are TRBV30 and TRBJ2-7; D ambiguous. This CDR3 is 11 amino acids long. The germline V and J ends were trimmed by 0 bases and 7 bases, with 7 bases remaining between them. From germline, CDR1 is GTSNPN and CDR2 SVGIG (reference sequence). In DNA form, the CDR3 reads TGTGCCTGGAGTGTACTCTGGGAGCAGTACTTC. This sequence encodes CAWSVLWEQYF.

This chain connects TRBV7-9 to TRBJ1-5; D is unclear. Between the trimmed V and J ends, which lost 5 bases and 4 bases, there was a span of 15 bases. The CDR3 loop spans 15 amino acids. Germline V gives CDR1 SEHNR, CDR2 FQNEAQ (reference sequence). DNA for the CDR3: TGTGCCAGCAGCGAATTAGGATCTACTAATCAGCCCCAGCATTTT. Protein product: CASSELGSTNQPQHF.

The CDR3 nucleotides read TGTGCCAGCAGTCCTCAGGGGTACAATGAGCAGTTCTTC. Translating gives CASSPQGYNEQFF. This chain uses TRBV6-4 with TRBJ2-1, with D possibly being TRBD1 (6 bases). Trimming cost V 5 bases and J 4 bases, with 9 bases left between them. CDR1 MRHNA and CDR2 SNTAGT come from the germline V gene. There are 13 residues in the CDR3.

V and J are TRBV11-2 and TRBJ1-1; the D gene is possibly TRBD1 (5 bases). CDR1 is SGHAT, CDR2 FQNNGV, per germline. CDR3 length: 14 amino acids. V lost 3 bases and J 8 bases, leaving 16 bases between the germline ends. The CDR3 nucleotides read TGTGCCAGCAGCTTCCTCCGGGACCCCGGGGAAGCTTTCTTT. Its protein product is CASSFLRDPGEAFF. The entire variable domain, with the rest obtained from reference TRBV11-2 and TRBJ1-1, is as follows: EAGVAQSPRYKIIEKRQSVAFWCNPISGHATLYWYQQILGQGPKLLIQFQNNGVVDDSQLPKDRFSAERLKGVDSTLKIQPAKLEDSAVYLCASSFLRDPGEAFFGQGTRLTVV.

This chain joins TRBV11-2 and TRBJ1-1, with D perhaps matching TRBD1 (5 bases). The V gene lost 1 base and the J gene lost 1 base, with 19 bases spanning the gap. Per germline, CDR1 SGHAT and CDR2 FQNNGV. CDR3 length: 18 residues. This CDR3 is CASSLVGTKGTGNTEAFF. CDR3 DNA: TGTGCCAGCAGCTTAGTAGGGACCAAGGGGACGGGGAACACTGAAGCTTTCTTT. Filled out from reference TRBV11-2 and TRBJ1-1, the complete variable domain reads EAGVAQSPRYKIIEKRQSVAFWCNPISGHATLYWYQQILGQGPKLLIQFQNNGVVDDSQLPKDRFSAERLKGVDSTLKIQPAKLEDSAVYLCASSLVGTKGTGNTEAFFGQGTRLTVV.

The chain joins TRBV18 to TRBJ1-5; D remains ambiguous. Germline assignment: CDR1 KGHSH and CDR2 LQKENI. The CDR3 loop spans 14 amino acids. V lost 2 bases and J lost 7, with 12 bases in between. Written as DNA, the CDR3 is TGTGCCAGCTCACCAGGGAATGGAGGGCAGCCCCAGCATTTT. It codes for CASSPGNGGQPQHF.

The genes are TRBV18 and TRBJ1-5; D ambiguous. CDR3 length: 13 residues. Germline CDR1 reads KGHSH; CDR2 reads LQKENI. With 3 bases removed from V and 5 bases from J, the gap between germline ends came to 8 bases. The CDR3: CASSPRDDQPQHF. CDR3 nucleotides: TGTGCCAGCTCACCGAGAGATGATCAGCCCCAGCATTTT.

The V and J genes are TRBV19 and TRBJ1-2, with D uncertain. V gave up 8 bases and J gave up 5 bases, with 18 bases separating them. Germline CDR1 and CDR2: LNHDA and SQIVND (reference sequence). The CDR3 sequence is 14 residues long. This CDR3 is CASGPVEREYGYTF. Here the CDR3 DNA reads TGTGCCAGTGGACCGGTGGAGCGTGAGTATGGCTACACCTTC.

The chain employs TRBV5-1 and TRBJ2-3; D may be TRBD2 (6 bases). Trimming removed 1 base at V and 7 bases at J, with 19 bases between. CDR3 length: 16 residues. The germline CDR1 and CDR2 sequences are SGHRS and YFSETQ. The CDR3 DNA is TGCGCCAGCAGCTTGATGATTTCGGGGGTAGGAAATACGCAGTATTTT. The encoded protein is CASSLMISGVGNTQYF.

The chain recombines TRBV5-1 with TRBJ1-4; 8 bases map to TRBD1. There are 15 residues in the CDR3. V lost 7 bases and J lost 3; bases outside the gene matches: 8. Germline loops: CDR1 SGHRS, CDR2 YFSETQ. CDR3 loop: CASRPSTGANEKLFF. Written as DNA, the CDR3 is TGCGCCAGCCGACCGTCGACAGGGGCTAATGAAAAACTGTTTTTT.

The chain joins TRBV19 to TRBJ1-3; D unclear. The CDR3 loop spans 14 amino acids. Per germline, CDR1 LNHDA and CDR2 SQIVND (reference sequence). V gave up 6 bases and J gave up 3 bases, with 12 bases separating them. The CDR3: CASRLSVYGNTIYF. The CDR3 bases are TGTGCCAGTAGGTTGTCAGTGTATGGAAACACCATATATTTT.

The chain has TRBV18 and TRBJ2-5; D call uncertain. The germline V gene has CDR1 KGHSH and CDR2 LQKENI. There are 12 residues in the CDR3. The DNA for the CDR3 is TGTGCAACTGGGTCGTACCAAGAGACCCAGTACTTC. Its protein product is CATGSYQETQYF.

The rearrangement joins TRBV7-2 to TRBJ1-4; no definite D call. Trimming left V 4 bases short and J 0 bases short, with 6 bases between. Germline V gene data show CDR1 as SGHTA and CDR2 as FQGNSA. CDR3 size: 14 residues. CDR3 in DNA: TGTGCCAGCAGCTCCGGACCAACTAATGAAAAACTGTTTTTT. It specifies CASSSGPTNEKLFF.

The chain joins TRBV5-1 to TRBJ1-1, with D tentatively TRBD1 (5 bases). Germline lookup yields CDR1 SGHRS and CDR2 YFSETQ. Trimming cost V 3 bases and J 1 base, with 7 bases left between them. The CDR3 totals 13 residues. CDR3 region: CASSWRGNTEAFF. CDR3 DNA sequence: TGCGCCAGCAGCTGGAGGGGGAACACTGAAGCTTTCTTT. Complete variable domain (other parts from reference TRBV5-1 and TRBJ1-1): KAGVTQTPRYLIKTRGQQVTLSCSPISGHRSVSWYQQTPGQGLQFLFEYFSETQRNKGNFPGRFSGRQFSNSRSEMNVSTLELGDSALYLCASSWRGNTEAFFGQGTRLTVV.

The rearrangement uses TRBV5-1 and TRBJ1-2; 8 bases map to TRBD1. Germline-derived CDR1 and CDR2 are SGHRS and YFSETQ. The V segment lost 2 bases and the J segment 4 bases; nucleotides outside the gene matches: 4. The CDR3 totals 14 residues. The CDR3 reads CASSLHQGAYGYTF. In DNA form, the CDR3 reads TGCGCCAGCAGCTTACATCAGGGGGCCTATGGCTACACCTTC.

The genes are TRBV7-9 and TRBJ2-7; 9 nucleotides align to TRBD1. The CDR3 contains 15 residues. Germline V gene sequence: CDR1 SEHNR, CDR2 FQNEAQ (reference sequence). Trimming at V came to 8 bases and at J to 4 bases, leaving 12 bases not matched to a gene. The chain's CDR3 is CASGTSRGQGYEQYF. The CDR3 DNA reads TGTGCCAGCGGAACCTCAAGGGGACAGGGATACGAGCAGTACTTC.

This chain links TRBV5-1 with TRBJ2-3; the D is unclear. The CDR3 runs to 14 residues. Germline lookup yields CDR1 SGHRS and CDR2 YFSETQ. Deletions cut 2 bases from V and 2 bases from J, with 9 bases between. The CDR3 DNA reads TGCGCCAGCAGCTTAGACTGGTTCACAGATACGCAGTATTTT. Encoded protein: CASSLDWFTDTQYF.

The rearrangement joins TRBV28 to TRBJ1-5, with D possibly matching TRBD1 (5 bases). CDR1 and CDR2 (germline): MDHEN, SYDVKM. This CDR3 is 16 amino acids long. Trimming stripped 6 bases from V and 0 bases from J, with 15 bases between. CDR3 sequence: CASRTDKENSNQPQHF. In DNA form, the CDR3 reads TGTGCCAGCAGAACGGACAAAGAGAATAGCAATCAGCCCCAGCATTTT.

The genes are TRBV9 and TRBJ1-6; D gene ambiguous. This CDR3 region has 13 residues. Germline V gives CDR1 SGDLS, CDR2 YYNGEE. Trimming left V 0 bases short and J 7 bases short, with 5 bases between. In DNA, the CDR3 is TGTGCCAGCAGCGTAGCCGGGAATTCACCCCTCCACTTT. Amino acid sequence: CASSVAGNSPLHF.

This sequence joins TRBV10-1 and TRBJ2-1; D may be TRBD1 (6 bases). V was pared by 3 bases and J by 0 bases, with 6 bases between. CDR3 length: 14 residues. Germline CDR1 reads WNHNN; CDR2 reads SYGVQD (reference sequence). CDR3 region: CASSDRGSYNEQFF. The CDR3, as DNA: TGCGCCAGCAGTGACAGGGGCTCCTACAATGAGCAGTTCTTC.

This sequence joins TRBV4-1 and TRBJ1-1; D call uncertain. V lost 4 bases to trimming and J lost 0 bases, with 15 bases between them. This CDR3 has 16 residues. Germline V gives CDR1 MGHRA, CDR2 YSYEKL. As DNA, the CDR3 is TGCGCCAGCAGCCCTAGTTACTTCGGAATGAACACTGAAGCTTTCTTT. This gives the protein CASSPSYFGMNTEAFF.

The chain uses TRBV15 and TRBJ2-1, with 8 positions matching TRBD2. The trim removed 0 bases at V and 8 bases at J, leaving 21 bases unmatched. CDR1 LNHNV and CDR2 YYDKDF come from the germline V gene (reference sequence). This CDR3 is 20 amino acids long. CDR3 region: CATSRDRAGGAYIFEDEQFF. The CDR3 DNA reads TGTGCCACCAGCAGAGATAGGGCCGGGGGGGCCTATATCTTTGAGGATGAGCAGTTCTTC.

This clone was seen a single time. The genes are TRBV18 and TRBJ1-2; 9 positions match TRBD1. J was trimmed by 6 bases and V by 6 bases; bases with no gene match: 14. This CDR3 spans 16 amino acids. Germline CDR1 is KGHSH and CDR2 is LQKENI. The CDR3 DNA reads TGTGCCAGCTCTCCCTATCGGGACAGGGCCGGGGATGGCTACACCTTC. Residues: CASSPYRDRAGDGYTF.